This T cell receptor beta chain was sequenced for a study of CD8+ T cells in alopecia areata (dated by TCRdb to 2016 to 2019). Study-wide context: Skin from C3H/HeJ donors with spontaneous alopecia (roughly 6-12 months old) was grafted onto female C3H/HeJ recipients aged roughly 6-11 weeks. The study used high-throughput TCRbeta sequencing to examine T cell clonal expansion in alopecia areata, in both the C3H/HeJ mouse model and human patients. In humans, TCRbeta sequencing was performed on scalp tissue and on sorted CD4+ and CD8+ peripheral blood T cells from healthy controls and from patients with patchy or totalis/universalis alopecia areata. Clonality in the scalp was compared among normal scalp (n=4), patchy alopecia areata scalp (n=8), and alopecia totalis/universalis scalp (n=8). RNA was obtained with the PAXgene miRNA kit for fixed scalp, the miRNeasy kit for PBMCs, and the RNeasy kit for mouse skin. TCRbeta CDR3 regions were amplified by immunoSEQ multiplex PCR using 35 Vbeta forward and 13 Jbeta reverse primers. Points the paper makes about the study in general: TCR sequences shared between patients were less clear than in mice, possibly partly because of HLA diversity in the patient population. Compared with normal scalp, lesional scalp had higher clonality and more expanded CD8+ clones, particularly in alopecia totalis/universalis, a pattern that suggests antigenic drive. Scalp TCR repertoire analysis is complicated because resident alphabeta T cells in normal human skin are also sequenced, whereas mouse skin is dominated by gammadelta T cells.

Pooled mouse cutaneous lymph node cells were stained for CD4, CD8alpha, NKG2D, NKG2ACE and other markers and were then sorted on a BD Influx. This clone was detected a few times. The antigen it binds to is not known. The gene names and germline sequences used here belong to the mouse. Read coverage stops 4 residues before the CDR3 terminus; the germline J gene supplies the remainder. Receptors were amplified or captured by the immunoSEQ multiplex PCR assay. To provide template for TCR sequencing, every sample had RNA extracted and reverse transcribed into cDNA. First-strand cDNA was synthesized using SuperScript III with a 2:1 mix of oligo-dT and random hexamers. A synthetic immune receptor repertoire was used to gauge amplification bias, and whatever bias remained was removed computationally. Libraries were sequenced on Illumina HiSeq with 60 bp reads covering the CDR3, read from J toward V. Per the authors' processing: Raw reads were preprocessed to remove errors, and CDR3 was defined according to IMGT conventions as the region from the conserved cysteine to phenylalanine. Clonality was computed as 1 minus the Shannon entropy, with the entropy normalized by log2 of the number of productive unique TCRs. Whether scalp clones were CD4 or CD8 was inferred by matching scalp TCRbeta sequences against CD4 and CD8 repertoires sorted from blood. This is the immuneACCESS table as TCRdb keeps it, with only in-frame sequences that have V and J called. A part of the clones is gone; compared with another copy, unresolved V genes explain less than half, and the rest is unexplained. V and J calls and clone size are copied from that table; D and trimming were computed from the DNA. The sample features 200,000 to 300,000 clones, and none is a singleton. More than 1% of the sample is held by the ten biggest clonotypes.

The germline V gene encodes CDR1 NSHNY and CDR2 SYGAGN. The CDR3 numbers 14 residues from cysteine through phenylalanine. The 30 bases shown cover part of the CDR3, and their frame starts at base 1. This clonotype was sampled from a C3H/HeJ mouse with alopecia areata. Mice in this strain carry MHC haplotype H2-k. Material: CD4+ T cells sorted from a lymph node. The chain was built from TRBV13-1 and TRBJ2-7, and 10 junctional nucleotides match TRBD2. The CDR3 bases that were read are TGTGCCAGCAGTGAAGCGGGACTGGGGTAT. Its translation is CASSEAGLGY. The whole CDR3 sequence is CASSEAGLGYEQYF.